The T cell receptor (beta chain) under discussion was sequenced for a study of T cell responses to AZD1222 COVID-19 vaccine. Study results and limitations: The study found Spike-specific TCR breadth and depth rose after two AZD1222 doses.

Regarding this clone: Its antigen is still unknown.

The table came from immunoSEQ multiplex PCR; TCRdb's copy has only in-frame clones and leaves some out. The repertoire holds about 140,000 clones, 80% to 95% seen once, with more than 0.9% in the top ten. Germline lookup yields CDR1 MGHRA and CDR2 YSYEKL. V was pared by 0 bases and J by 5 bases, with 7 bases between. The CDR3 length is 13 residues. This chain connects TRBV4-1 to TRBJ1-1; D gene unclear. The sample consisted of peripheral blood, taken 28 days after the second AZD1222 dose. This sequence originates from an adult who received the AZD1222 COVID-19 vaccine. For the CDR3, the DNA is TGCGCCAGCAGCCAAGATCGGGGTACTGAAGCTTTCTTT. As protein: CASSQDRGTEAFF.